This T cell receptor beta chain was identified in a study of Graves' ophthalmopathy and Graves' hyperthyroidism (dated 2018 in TCRdb). General notes on the study: Hyperthyroidism was defined as stable when no progression to ophthalmopathy occurred within 18 months of follow-up. For independent validation, a separate cohort was made up of fewer than 20 hyperthyroidism patients plus 17 patients who later progressed from hyperthyroidism to ophthalmopathy. T-cell repertoires of thyroid tissue and blood were compared in about six hyperthyroidism patients. To explore V-J signatures that distinguish ophthalmopathy from hyperthyroidism, a discovery set of about a hundred patients was enrolled, made up of around 44 with ophthalmopathy and 57 with stable hyperthyroidism. In total, approximately 130 blood samples were TCR-sequenced: under 45 ophthalmopathy, roughly 80 hyperthyroidism and roughly 17 hyperthyroidism-to-ophthalmopathy patients. Following sampling, methimazole starting at 30 mg daily was administered to hyperthyroidism patients, and high-dose intravenous methylprednisolone was administered to ophthalmopathy patients. To tell Graves' ophthalmopathy apart from Graves' hyperthyroidism, and to predict which patients would progress to ophthalmopathy, the study relied on TCR beta repertoire signatures.

The CDR3, cysteine through phenylalanine, is 17 amino acids long. The only DNA kept is the CDR3, 51 bases in frame from the first base. The germline V gene (reference sequence) supplies CDR1 LNHDA and CDR2 SQIVND. Paper-wide results and their limitations: In validation, the model predicted ophthalmopathy progression with more than 70% sensitivity and around 72% specificity; roughly eleven predicted patients were CT-confirmed with GO in a median of about 7.1 months. Most of the expanded thyroid clonotypes with a frequency above 0.001 were also detected in blood, and it was suggested that the thyroid immune response may be reflected by blood repertoires. Ophthalmopathy was separated from stable hyperthyroidism by the 13-signature model with 85% to 90% sensitivity and 81% to 84% specificity in cross-validation and with 80%/75% in the test set. Sample size was not statistically predetermined, and group allocation was not concealed from the investigators.

The hyperthyroidism patients were 18 to 65 years old and newly diagnosed, with a disease duration of less than 2 months. Patients with other autoimmune diseases, uncontrolled infections, pregnancy or lactation were excluded. Diagnosis was based on clinical symptoms, serum thyroxine, TRAb, thyroid ultrasound and orbital computed tomography. Total RNA was extracted using Trizol reagent, and RNA quality was checked on an Agilent 2100 Bioanalyzer. In its sample, this clonotype was seen once. This receptor's antigen is unknown. Germline and junction disagree at one end, which may indicate a read error. TCR beta CDR3 regions were amplified from RNA transcripts for repertoire sequencing. The first round of RT-PCR was done with HTBI primers and the Qiagen OneStep RT-PCR kit, and was followed by a second round of multiplex PCR, then size selection and purification. Libraries were sequenced on an Illumina HiSeq2000 using paired-end 100 bp reads. The original methods were these. SOAPnuke was used for read processing, and reads with adapters, uncalled bases, a mean Phred below 15, or no exact constant-primer or identifier match were discarded. COPE v1.2.5 was used to merge high-quality paired reads. Each unique nucleotide sequence was defined as a clonotype, and clonotypes were aligned to IMGT TRB V, D and J references with MiTCR v1.1. The analysis was limited to V-J combinations with a frequency above 0.0001, which together covered approximately 99% of repertoires. For each V-J combination, a TCR clonal expansion and chaos score was defined as F50 clonal expansion divided by the chaos observed in the TCRdist matrix. Welch's t-statistics and random forest were used to reduce the features to around 13 V-J combinations, which were then used as input to a naive Bayes classifier. The Morisita-Horn index was used to measure how similar the thyroid and blood repertoires were. TCRdb trimmed the raw reads at Q25, called clones with MiXCR and kept productive beta chains. Identical CDR3 proteins give one entry, which carries the most common genes and DNA. TCRdb, not the original authors, processed these V and J calls. Across this sample there are 900,000 to 1,200,000 distinct CDR3 sequences, with less than 45% seen only once. The leading ten clones occupy around 10% of the sample.

What was sequenced was peripheral blood or thyroid tissue (not recorded which). The V and J segments used are TRBV19 and TRBJ1-3, with the D gene uncertain. The sequence derives from an adult man with Graves' hyperthyroidism. The CDR3 corresponds to CATGELHTLSSGNTTYF. The DNA is TGTGCCACCGGAGAACTCCACACCCTAAGCTCTGGAAACACCACATATTTT.